This record looks at one T cell receptor (beta chain) sequence and its context. This sample was included in a study of long-term antiretroviral therapy in people with HIV. The CDR3 has 15 residues. Germline V gene lookup returns CDR1 SGHAT and CDR2 FQNNGV. Unmatched junction bases numbered 14, after V lost 7 bases and J lost 6 bases. Investigators performed immunoSEQ version v3.0 at survey level. Assay: immunoSEQ multiplex PCR; the TCRdb copy retains only in-frame clones and omits some. The data show around 30,000 clones, over 75% seen once. The clonotype was recovered from a man aged 18 to 29 with HIV. The sequencing here drew on unsorted PBMCs, taken about 3.5 years after starting antiretroviral therapy. This sequence joins TRBV11-2 and TRBJ1-1, with 7 nucleotides matching TRBD1. CDR3 in amino acids: CASTSRGRPGAEAFF. The DNA for the CDR3 is TGTGCCAGCACTTCGAGGGGGCGCCCTGGGGCTGAAGCTTTCTTT.